This T cell receptor beta chain was identified during a study of early T cells in non-severe SARS-CoV-2 infection. Study-wide background: Sequencing used unsorted whole-blood bulk RNA, so chains lack pairing. Study-level points and caveats: Lookups in VDJdb leaned toward anti-spike CD8 responses and missed private and CD4 specificities.

Attached unique molecular identifiers marked individual cDNA molecules. From the 5' RACE reads, TCRdb called clonotypes with MiXCR, one entry per CDR3 protein. The table lists about 94,000 distinct CDR3 sequences, roughly 13% of them singletons, with approximately 2% in the top ten. This clonotype appeared many times. The antigen is undetermined. V was pared by 5 bases and J by 0 bases, with 15 bases of the junction left unmatched. CDR3 length: 19 residues. CDR1 and CDR2 (germline): MNHEY, SVGAGI. The specimen sequenced was whole blood. This receptor was taken from an adult who was a healthcare worker with PCR-confirmed SARS-CoV-2 infection or an uninfected control (not recorded which). V is TRBV6-5 and J is TRBJ2-4, with TRBD1 identical over 8 bases. CDR3 nucleotide sequence: TGTGCCAGCAGTCCCGGACAGGGTTCTCGATTGTTAGCCAAAAACATTCAGTACTTC. This translates into CASSPGQGSRLLAKNIQYF.